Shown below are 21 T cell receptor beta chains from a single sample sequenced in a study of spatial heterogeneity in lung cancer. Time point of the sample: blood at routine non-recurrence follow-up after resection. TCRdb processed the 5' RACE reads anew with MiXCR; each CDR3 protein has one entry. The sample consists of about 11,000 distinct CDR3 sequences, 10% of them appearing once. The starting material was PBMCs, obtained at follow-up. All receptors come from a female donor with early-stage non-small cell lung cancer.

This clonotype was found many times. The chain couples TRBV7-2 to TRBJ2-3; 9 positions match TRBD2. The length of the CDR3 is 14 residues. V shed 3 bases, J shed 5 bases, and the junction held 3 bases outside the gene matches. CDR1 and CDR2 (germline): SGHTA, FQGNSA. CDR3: CASSFGGGGDTQYF. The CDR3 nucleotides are TGTGCCAGCAGCTTCGGCGGGGGGGGAGATACGCAGTATTTT.

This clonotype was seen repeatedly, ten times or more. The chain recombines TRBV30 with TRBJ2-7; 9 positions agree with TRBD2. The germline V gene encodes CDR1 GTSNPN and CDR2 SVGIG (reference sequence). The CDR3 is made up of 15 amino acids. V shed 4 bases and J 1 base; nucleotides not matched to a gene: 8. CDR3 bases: TGTGCCTGGAAGGAGAGACTAGCGGTTTCCTACGAGCAGTACTTC. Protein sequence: CAWKERLAVSYEQYF.

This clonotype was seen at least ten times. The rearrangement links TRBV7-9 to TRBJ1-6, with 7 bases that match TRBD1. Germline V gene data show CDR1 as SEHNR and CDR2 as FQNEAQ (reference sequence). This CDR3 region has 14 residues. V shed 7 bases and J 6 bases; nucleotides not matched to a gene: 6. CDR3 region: CASKMGQSNSPLHF. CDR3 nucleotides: TGTGCCAGCAAGATGGGACAGTCTAATTCACCCCTCCACTTT.

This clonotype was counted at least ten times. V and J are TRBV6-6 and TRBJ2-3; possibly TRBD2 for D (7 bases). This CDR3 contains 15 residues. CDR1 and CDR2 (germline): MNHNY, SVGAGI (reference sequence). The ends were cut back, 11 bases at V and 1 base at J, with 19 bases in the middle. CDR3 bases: TGTGCCGCCAAGGGGGGGGCAAGGGGCACAGATACGCAGTATTTT. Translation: CAAKGGARGTDTQYF.

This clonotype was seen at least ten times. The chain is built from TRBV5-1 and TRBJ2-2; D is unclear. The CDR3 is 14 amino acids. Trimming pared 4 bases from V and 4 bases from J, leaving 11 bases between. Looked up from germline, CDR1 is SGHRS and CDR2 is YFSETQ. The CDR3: CASSLYPGTGELFF. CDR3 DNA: TGCGCCAGCAGCCTGTATCCGGGCACCGGGGAGCTGTTTTTT.

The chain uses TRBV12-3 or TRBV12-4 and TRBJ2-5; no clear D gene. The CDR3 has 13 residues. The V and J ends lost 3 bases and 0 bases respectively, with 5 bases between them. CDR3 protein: CASSFGYQETQYF. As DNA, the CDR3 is TGTGCCAGCAGTTTTGGGTACCAAGAGACCCAGTACTTC.

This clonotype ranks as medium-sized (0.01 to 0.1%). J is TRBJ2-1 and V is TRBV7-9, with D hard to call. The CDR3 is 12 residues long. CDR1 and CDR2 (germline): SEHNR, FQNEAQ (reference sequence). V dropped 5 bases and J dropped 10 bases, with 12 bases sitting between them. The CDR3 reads CASSRGGVEQFF. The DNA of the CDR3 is TGTGCCAGCAGCCGAGGTGGGGTGGAGCAGTTCTTC.

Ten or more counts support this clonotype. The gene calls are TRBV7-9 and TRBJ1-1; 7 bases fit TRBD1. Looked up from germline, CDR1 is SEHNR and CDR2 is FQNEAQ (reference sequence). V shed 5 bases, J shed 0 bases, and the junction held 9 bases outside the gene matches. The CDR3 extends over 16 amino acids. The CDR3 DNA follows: TGTGCCAGCAGCCTACAGGGGAGAGGGATGAACACTGAAGCTTTCTTT. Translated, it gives CASSLQGRGMNTEAFF.

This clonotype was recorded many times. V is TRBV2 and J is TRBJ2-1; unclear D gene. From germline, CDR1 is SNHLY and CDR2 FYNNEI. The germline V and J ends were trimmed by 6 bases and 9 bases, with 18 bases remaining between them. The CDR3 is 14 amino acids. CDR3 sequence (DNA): TGTGCCAGCAGCCCAGACCTCTGGGGTCGTGAGCAGTTCTTC. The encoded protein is CASSPDLWGREQFF.

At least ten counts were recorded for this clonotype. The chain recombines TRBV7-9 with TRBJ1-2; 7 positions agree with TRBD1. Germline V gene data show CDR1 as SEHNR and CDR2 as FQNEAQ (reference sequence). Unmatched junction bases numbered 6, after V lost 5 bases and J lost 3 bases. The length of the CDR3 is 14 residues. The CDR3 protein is CASSPDRPDYGYTF. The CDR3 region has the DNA TGTGCCAGCAGCCCGGACAGGCCAGACTATGGCTACACCTTC.

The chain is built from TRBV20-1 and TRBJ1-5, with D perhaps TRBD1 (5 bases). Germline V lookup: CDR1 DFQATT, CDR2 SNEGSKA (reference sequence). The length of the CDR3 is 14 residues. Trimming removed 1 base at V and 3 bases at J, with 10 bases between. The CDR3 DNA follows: TGCAGTGCTAGAGTACGCAGGGACAATCAGCCCCAGCATTTT. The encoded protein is CSARVRRDNQPQHF.

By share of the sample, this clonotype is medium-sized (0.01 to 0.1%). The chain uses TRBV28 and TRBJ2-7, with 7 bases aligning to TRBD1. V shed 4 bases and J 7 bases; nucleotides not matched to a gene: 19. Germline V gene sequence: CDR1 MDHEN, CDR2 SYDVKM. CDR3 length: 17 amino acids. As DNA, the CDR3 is TGTGCCAGCAGTTCACCCGCCGGGACAGAGGGGGTTGTGGAGCAGTACTTC. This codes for CASSSPAGTEGVVEQYF.

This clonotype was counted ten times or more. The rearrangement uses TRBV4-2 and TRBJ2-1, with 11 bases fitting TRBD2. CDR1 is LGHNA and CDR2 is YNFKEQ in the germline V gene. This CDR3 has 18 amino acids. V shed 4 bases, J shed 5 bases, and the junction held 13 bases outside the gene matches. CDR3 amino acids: CASSRSTGTSGKNNEQFF. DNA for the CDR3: TGTGCCAGCAGCCGAAGCACCGGGACTAGCGGCAAAAACAATGAGCAGTTCTTC.

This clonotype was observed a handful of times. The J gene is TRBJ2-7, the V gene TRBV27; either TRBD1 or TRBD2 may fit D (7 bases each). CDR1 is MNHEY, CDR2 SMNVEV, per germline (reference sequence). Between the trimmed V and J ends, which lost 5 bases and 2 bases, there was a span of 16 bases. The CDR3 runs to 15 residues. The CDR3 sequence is CASSPSGGTTYEQYV. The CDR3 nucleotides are TGTGCCAGCAGTCCATCAGGGGGGACTACCTACGAGCAGTACGTC.

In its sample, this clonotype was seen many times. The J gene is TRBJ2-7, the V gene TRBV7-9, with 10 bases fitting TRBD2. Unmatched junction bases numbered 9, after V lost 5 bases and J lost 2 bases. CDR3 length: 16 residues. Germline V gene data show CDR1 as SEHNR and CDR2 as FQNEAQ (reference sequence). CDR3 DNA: TGTGCCAGCAGCCCACGGACTAGCGGACCTACCTACGAGCAGTACTTC. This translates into CASSPRTSGPTYEQYF.

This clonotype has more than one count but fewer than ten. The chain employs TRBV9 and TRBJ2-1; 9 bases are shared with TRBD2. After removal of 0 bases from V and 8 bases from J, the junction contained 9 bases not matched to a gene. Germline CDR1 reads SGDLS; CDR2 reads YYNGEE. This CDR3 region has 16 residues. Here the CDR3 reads CASSVGDSGSRDEQFF. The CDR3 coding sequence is TGTGCCAGCAGCGTAGGCGATAGCGGGAGTCGGGATGAGCAGTTCTTC.

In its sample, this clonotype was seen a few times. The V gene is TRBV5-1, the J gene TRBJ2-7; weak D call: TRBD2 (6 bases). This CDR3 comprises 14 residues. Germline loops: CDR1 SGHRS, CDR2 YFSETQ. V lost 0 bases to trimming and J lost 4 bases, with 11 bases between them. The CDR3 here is CASSLASGPYEQYF. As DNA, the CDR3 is TGCGCCAGCAGCTTGGCAAGCGGGCCTTACGAGCAGTACTTC.

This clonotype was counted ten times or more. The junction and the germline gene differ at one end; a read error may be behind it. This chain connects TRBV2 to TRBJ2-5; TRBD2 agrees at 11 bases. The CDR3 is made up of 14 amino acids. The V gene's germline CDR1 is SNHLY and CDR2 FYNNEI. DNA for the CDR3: TGTGCCAGCAGCGAAGATAGCGGGAGGGGGACCCAGTACTTC. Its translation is CASSEDSGRGTQYF.

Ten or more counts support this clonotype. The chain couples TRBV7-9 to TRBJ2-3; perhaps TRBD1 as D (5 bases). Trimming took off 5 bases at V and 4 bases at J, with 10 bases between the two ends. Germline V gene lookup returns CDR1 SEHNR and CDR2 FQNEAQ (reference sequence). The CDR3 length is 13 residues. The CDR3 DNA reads TGTGCCAGCAGCGCTCAACAGGCAGATACGCAGTATTTT. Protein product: CASSAQQADTQYF.

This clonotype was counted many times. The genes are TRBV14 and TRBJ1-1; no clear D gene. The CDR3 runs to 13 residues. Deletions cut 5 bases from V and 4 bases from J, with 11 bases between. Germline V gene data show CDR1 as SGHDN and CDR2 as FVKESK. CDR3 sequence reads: CASSFQWGTEAFF. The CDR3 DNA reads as TGTGCCAGCAGCTTTCAGTGGGGCACTGAAGCTTTCTTT. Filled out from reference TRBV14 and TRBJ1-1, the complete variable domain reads EAGVTQFPSHSVIEKGQTVTLRCDPISGHDNLYWYRRVMGKEIKFLLHFVKESKQDESGMPNNRFLAERTGGTYSTLKVQPAELEDSGVYFCASSFQWGTEAFFGQGTRLTVV.

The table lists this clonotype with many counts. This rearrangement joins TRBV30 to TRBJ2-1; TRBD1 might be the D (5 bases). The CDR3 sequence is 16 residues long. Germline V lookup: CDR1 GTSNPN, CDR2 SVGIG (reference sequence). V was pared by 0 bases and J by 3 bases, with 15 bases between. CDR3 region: CAWSVSQGLGYNEQFF. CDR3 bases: TGTGCCTGGAGTGTAAGTCAGGGTCTGGGCTACAATGAGCAGTTCTTC.